This record concerns one T cell receptor beta chain sequence. Its matching antigen is unknown. The table came from immunoSEQ multiplex PCR; TCRdb's copy has only in-frame clones and leaves some out. This repertoire shows around 300,000 clones, about 87% found once; its top ten account for 5.5% to 7%. The treatment here: some 19 received Ad26.COV2.S at low or high dose, single or two shots; about five received placebo; per-sample allocation not given. It was on day 63 after the first vaccine or placebo injection that samples were taken. The data are from a study of Ad26.COV2.S vaccination and SARS-CoV-2 variants. Study background: A participant enrolled in the COV1001 Ad26.COV2.S trial arm provided the sample. Donor got 5x10^10 or 1x10^11 viral particles of Ad26.COV2.S. Findings and caveats of the study: Possible underestimation of total T cell responses by the TCR breadth and depth analyses was noted. Post-vaccination breadth of spike-specific CD8+ and CD4+ T cell responses was reportedly substantial.

The germline V gene encodes CDR1 MNHEY and CDR2 SVGAGI. With 0 bases removed from V and 8 bases from J, the gap between germline ends came to 14 bases. CDR3 length: 16 residues. The sequence came from a person between 18 and 60 years old who received the Ad26.COV2.S COVID-19 vaccine or a placebo. The chain has TRBV6-5 and TRBJ1-6; D remains unclear. The material sequenced was peripheral blood, taken in a trial of Ad26.COV2.S vaccine versus placebo. CDR3 nucleotide sequence: TGTGCCAGCAGTTACTCCCCAGGACGGATAGATTCACCCCTCCACTTT. Protein sequence: CASSYSPGRIDSPLHF.